A single sample gave rise to the 27 T cell receptor beta chains below, sequenced in a study of CD8 T cells in Susac syndrome. It was with random hexamers that 0.5 to 1 ug RNA was reverse transcribed. TCRdb reprocessed the immunoSEQ multiplex PCR reads with MiXCR, giving one entry per CDR3 protein. The sample records roughly 200,000 distinct CDR3 sequences, around 94% being singletons. Sequenced sample: CD4+ T cells from PBMCs. These receptors all come from a human donor with Susac syndrome.

V is TRBV3-1 and J is TRBJ2-7; TRBD2 aligns across 8 bases. CDR3 size: 17 residues. The V gene end was trimmed by 4 bases and the J gene end by 4 bases; junction bases not matched to a gene: 15. From germline, CDR1 is LGHDT and CDR2 YNNKEL (reference sequence). The CDR3 region is CASSRQGRSGSTYEQYF. CDR3 coding DNA: TGTGCCAGCAGCCGCCAGGGAAGGAGCGGGAGTACTTACGAGCAGTACTTC.

The chain couples TRBV9 to TRBJ2-2; the D gene is possibly TRBD2 (6 bases). The CDR3 is 14 residues long. The germline gives CDR1 SGDLS, CDR2 YYNGEE. V was shortened by 0 bases and J by 8 bases, with 11 bases between the two germline ends. CDR3 sequence reads: CASSVGEVGGELFF. In nucleotides, the CDR3 is TGTGCCAGCAGCGTAGGGGAGGTCGGTGGGGAGCTGTTTTTT.

The chain couples TRBV7-9 to TRBJ2-7; 8 positions match TRBD2. CDR3 length: 15 residues. V gave up 5 bases and J gave up 5 bases; unmatched junction bases: 11. Germline values: CDR1 SEHNR, CDR2 FQNEAQ (reference sequence). The CDR3 region has the DNA TGTGCCAGCAGCACGACGGGAGGGCCGGTGGACGAGCAGTACTTC. Its protein is CASSTTGGPVDEQYF.

The rearrangement links TRBV18 to TRBJ2-1, with D hard to call. CDR3 length equals 11 residues. Trimming pared 8 bases from V and 8 bases from J, leaving 10 bases between. The V gene's germline CDR1 is KGHSH and CDR2 LQKENI. This CDR3 is CASRYMDEQFF. CDR3 DNA sequence: TGTGCCAGCCGATATATGGATGAGCAGTTCTTC.

The chain carries TRBV20-1 and TRBJ1-2; possibly TRBD1 for D (5 bases). Germline V gene sequence: CDR1 DFQATT, CDR2 SNEGSKA (reference sequence). The ends were cut back, 6 bases at V and 1 base at J, with 21 bases in the middle. The CDR3 consists of 16 residues. CDR3 residues: CSATTSGARVNYGYTF. As DNA, the CDR3 is TGCAGTGCAACCACCAGCGGGGCCAGGGTTAACTATGGCTACACCTTC.

In this sample, this clonotype turned up once. V is TRBV29-1 and J is TRBJ1-1; D gene ambiguous. V was trimmed by 4 bases and J by 1 base, leaving 4 bases between them. This CDR3 has 11 amino acids. Germline V gene sequence: CDR1 SQVTM, CDR2 ANQGSEA. The CDR3 is CSVARNTEAFF. CDR3 DNA: TGCAGCGTTGCCAGGAACACTGAAGCTTTCTTT.

CDR3 in amino acids: CASSRPGGLLYEQYF. Here the CDR3 DNA reads TGTGCCAGCAGCCGCCCCGGCGGGTTGTTGTACGAGCAGTACTTC. The chain employs TRBV28 and TRBJ2-7, with D possibly TRBD2 on 5 matching bases. The CDR3 is 15 amino acids. Germline CDR1 and CDR2: MDHEN and SYDVKM. Trimming stripped 6 bases from V and 4 bases from J, with 19 bases between. The variable domain in full, with the rest retrieved from reference TRBV28 and TRBJ2-7, is DVKVTQSSRYLVKRTGEKVFLECVQDMDHENMFWYRQDPGLGLRLIYFSYDVKMKEKGDIPEGYSVSREKKERFSLILESASTNQTSMYLCASSRPGGLLYEQYFGPGTRLTVT.

CDR3 loop: CASSSPSSGGGISNEQFF. For the CDR3, the DNA is TGCGCCAGCAGCTCACCCTCTAGCGGGGGGGGGATCTCCAATGAGCAGTTCTTC. V is TRBV5-1 and J is TRBJ2-1, with 12 bases matching TRBD2. Germline assignment: CDR1 SGHRS and CDR2 YFSETQ. V lost 3 bases, J lost 6 bases, and 13 bases stayed unmatched. The CDR3 spans 18 residues.

The CDR3 sequence is CASSITSGKETQYF. In nucleotides, the CDR3 is TGTGCCAGTAGTATCACTAGCGGGAAAGAGACCCAGTACTTC. The chain links TRBV19 to TRBJ2-5; TRBD2 aligns across 10 bases. This CDR3 is built from 14 residues. Germline CDR1 is LNHDA and CDR2 is SQIVND (reference sequence). Losses at the gene ends were 3 bases for V and 3 bases for J; bases not matched to a gene: 1.

This chain uses TRBV27 with TRBJ2-2; D unclear. Trimming took off 4 bases at V and 1 base at J, with 10 bases between the two ends. This CDR3 contains 15 residues. CDR1 and CDR2 from the germline V gene are MNHEY and SMNVEV (reference sequence). The CDR3 sequence is CASSSAPENTGELFF. For the CDR3, the DNA is TGTGCCAGCAGTTCAGCTCCGGAGAACACCGGGGAGCTGTTTTTT.

This chain uses TRBV20-1 with TRBJ2-7; no reliable D call. Deletions cut 4 bases from V and 0 bases from J, with 10 bases between. The CDR3 totals 13 residues. In germline, CDR1 is DFQATT, CDR2 SNEGSKA (reference sequence). This CDR3 reads CSATPDSSYEQYF. CDR3 sequence (DNA): TGCAGTGCTACGCCTGATTCCTCCTACGAGCAGTACTTC.

This chain connects TRBV7-2 to TRBJ2-5, with 7 nucleotides matching TRBD1. This CDR3 spans 16 amino acids. Germline assignment: CDR1 SGHTA and CDR2 FQGNSA. The V and J ends lost 5 bases and 5 bases, in that order; junction bases with no gene match: 14. The CDR3 loop reads CASSPRGPGSWETQYF. Written as DNA, the CDR3 is TGTGCCAGCAGCCCTAGGGGGCCGGGTAGTTGGGAGACCCAGTACTTC.

This chain connects TRBV11-2 to TRBJ2-3, with unresolved D. The CDR3 is made up of 13 amino acids. V was pared by 5 bases and J by 4 bases, with 10 bases between. The germline CDR1 and CDR2 sequences are SGHAT and FQNNGV. CDR3 in amino acids: CASSLLGSDTQYF. CDR3 nucleotide sequence: TGTGCCAGCAGCCTCCTAGGTTCAGATACGCAGTATTTT. Full variable domain (rest looked up from reference TRBV11-2 and TRBJ2-3): EAGVAQSPRYKIIEKRQSVAFWCNPISGHATLYWYQQILGQGPKLLIQFQNNGVVDDSQLPKDRFSAERLKGVDSTLKIQPAKLEDSAVYLCASSLLGSDTQYFGPGTRLTVL.

The sample holds a few counts of this clonotype. The rearrangement uses TRBV29-1 and TRBJ1-1; TRBD1 matches at 7 bases. CDR1 is SQVTM and CDR2 is ANQGSEA in the germline V gene. The CDR3 is 14 amino acids. With V trimmed by 4 bases and J by 6 bases, 11 bases remained unmatched. CDR3 in amino acids: CSVVIQGSSSEAFF. As DNA, the CDR3 is TGCAGCGTTGTGATACAGGGGAGTTCTTCTGAAGCTTTCTTT.

The V call is TRBV20-1, the J call TRBJ1-2; maybe TRBD1 (5 bases). The CDR3 totals 13 residues. The V gene lost 5 bases and the J gene lost 7 bases, with 17 bases spanning the gap. CDR1 DFQATT and CDR2 SNEGSKA come from the germline V gene (reference sequence). DNA for the CDR3: TGCAGTGCTCAGGCAGGGATCCGAGGTGGCTACACCTTC. Translated: CSAQAGIRGGYTF.

CDR3 sequence: CSARDGGSYSNQPQHF. DNA for the CDR3: TGCAGTGCTAGAGATGGGGGTTCATATAGCAATCAGCCCCAGCATTTT. This chain uses TRBV20-1 with TRBJ1-5, with D possibly TRBD1 on 5 matching bases. Germline values: CDR1 DFQATT, CDR2 SNEGSKA (reference sequence). The CDR3 contains 16 residues. Trimming took off 0 bases at V and 0 bases at J, with 12 bases between the two ends.

This clonotype appeared once. CDR3 in DNA: TGCGCCAGCAGCTTGGGGCGGGGGGGCCTGAATGAGCAGTTCTTC. Protein sequence: CASSLGRGGLNEQFF. The V gene is TRBV5-1, the J gene TRBJ2-1; 9 bases fit TRBD2. The CDR3 extends over 15 amino acids. V was pared by 0 bases and J by 7 bases, with 5 bases of the junction left unmatched. Germline V CDR1 and CDR2: SGHRS, YFSETQ.

The rearrangement uses TRBV30 and TRBJ1-1; D is unresolved. This CDR3 contains 12 residues. Germline V gives CDR1 GTSNPN, CDR2 SVGIG (reference sequence). Trimming removed 4 bases at V and 2 bases at J, with 8 bases between. The CDR3 DNA reads TGTGCCTGGACCTGGAAAAACACTGAAGCTTTCTTT. Its protein product is CAWTWKNTEAFF.

The rearrangement uses TRBV7-2 and TRBJ2-2; D is unclear. CDR3 length: 13 amino acids. V was clipped by 3 bases and J by 6 bases, with 8 bases between them. From germline, CDR1 is SGHTA and CDR2 FQGNSA. CDR3 amino acids: CASSFMGSGELFF. The CDR3, as DNA: TGTGCCAGCAGCTTTATGGGGTCCGGGGAGCTGTTTTTT.

The gene calls are TRBV7-2 and TRBJ1-5; no clear D gene. Trimming took 4 bases from V and 3 from J, leaving 4 bases between them. Germline CDR1 and CDR2: SGHTA and FQGNSA. The CDR3 spans 12 residues. The CDR3 DNA sequence: TGTGCCAGCAGCTCAATCAATCAGCCCCAGCATTTT. It encodes CASSSINQPQHF.

This clonotype was detected a few times. The chain recombines TRBV4-1 with TRBJ2-5, with TRBD2 identical over 9 bases. With V trimmed by 0 bases and J by 3 bases, 8 bases remained unmatched. Looked up from germline, CDR1 is MGHRA and CDR2 is YSYEKL. The CDR3 totals 17 residues. The CDR3 sequence: CASSQEGAGGIEETQYF. Written as DNA, the CDR3 is TGCGCCAGCAGCCAAGAAGGGGCGGGGGGGATCGAAGAGACCCAGTACTTC.

The sample holds one count of this clonotype. This CDR3 is CASSVGSGSTEAFF. The CDR3 nucleotides read TGTGCCAGCAGCGTAGGGTCAGGGTCGACTGAAGCTTTCTTT. The rearrangement joins TRBV9 to TRBJ1-1; TRBD1 is a possible D gene (5 bases). V lost 0 bases to trimming and J lost 5 bases, with 11 bases between them. This CDR3 contains 14 residues. Germline V gives CDR1 SGDLS, CDR2 YYNGEE.

The chain couples TRBV6-2 or TRBV6-3 to TRBJ2-2; D possibly corresponds to TRBD1 (6 bases). CDR3 length: 15 amino acids. V shed 6 bases and J shed 2 bases, with 13 bases lying between them. In germline, CDR1 is MNHEY, CDR2 SVGEGT. The CDR3 DNA reads as TGTGCCAGCAGCCCACAGGGATCTAACACCGGGGAGCTGTTTTTT. This gives the protein CASSPQGSNTGELFF.

In its sample, this clonotype was seen once. The V call is TRBV11-2, the J call TRBJ2-5; 7 bases align to TRBD1. Trimming took 6 bases from V and 2 from J; bases not matched to a gene: 9. CDR1 is SGHAT, CDR2 FQNNGV, per germline. The CDR3 spans 15 residues. The CDR3, as DNA: TGTGCCAGCAGATTACCGGGACAGAATCAAGAGACCCAGTACTTC. It yields the protein CASRLPGQNQETQYF. The variable domain in full, completed from reference TRBV11-2 and TRBJ2-5, reads EAGVAQSPRYKIIEKRQSVAFWCNPISGHATLYWYQQILGQGPKLLIQFQNNGVVDDSQLPKDRFSAERLKGVDSTLKIQPAKLEDSAVYLCASRLPGQNQETQYFGPGTRLLVL.

The chain links TRBV15 to TRBJ2-1; tentative D call: TRBD1 (6 bases). From germline, CDR1 is LNHNV and CDR2 YYDKDF (reference sequence). The V and J ends lost 2 bases and 4 bases respectively, with 12 bases between them. This CDR3 has 15 amino acids. In nucleotides, the CDR3 is TGTGCCACCAGCAGATCCCGACAGGAGTACAATGAGCAGTTCTTC. This translates into CATSRSRQEYNEQFF.

This chain links TRBV9 with TRBJ2-7, with TRBD1 identical over 7 bases. The ends lost 4 bases at V and 2 bases at J; junction bases unmatched: 6. The CDR3 totals 14 residues. CDR1 and CDR2 from the germline V gene are SGDLS and YYNGEE. The CDR3 region is CASSLGQETYEQYF. The CDR3 DNA is TGTGCCAGCAGCCTTGGACAGGAGACCTACGAGCAGTACTTC.

This chain connects TRBV12-3 or TRBV12-4 to TRBJ2-1; TRBD2 matches at 9 bases. The trim removed 5 bases at V and 9 bases at J, leaving 5 bases unmatched. This CDR3 spans 13 amino acids. CDR3 in amino acids: CASSLIAGVEQFF. In DNA form, the CDR3 reads TGTGCCAGCAGTCTGATAGCGGGGGTTGAGCAGTTCTTC.